The 30 T cell receptor beta chains listed next were all sequenced from one sample in a study of cytomegalovirus exposure and HLA in healthy donors. The PCR made use of 60 Vbeta and 13 Jbeta primers. Sequencing was performed with immunoSEQ multiplex PCR; in TCRdb, only in-frame clones are kept and a portion is missing. The sample contains fewer than 80,000 clones, less than 85% of which appear only once. The source material was PBMCs. These receptors were taken from a woman aged 25 to 45 in good health and CMV-seronegative.

This chain uses TRBV2 with TRBJ2-3; D is possibly TRBD2 (6 bases). The germline V and J ends were trimmed by 11 bases and 4 bases, with 19 bases remaining between them. In germline, CDR1 is SNHLY, CDR2 FYNNEI. The CDR3 runs to 14 residues. CDR3 loop: CAVVAEEPPDTQYF. In nucleotides, the CDR3 is TGTGCCGTTGTAGCGGAAGAACCCCCAGATACGCAGTATTTT.

Regarding this clone: At one end, the junction sequence differs from germline, possibly due to a read error. In DNA form, the CDR3 reads TGTTCCAGCAGCTCGTTAGCGGGAGTCGGGGAGACCCAGTACTTC. This translates into CSSSSLAGVGETQYF. The rearrangement links TRBV7-9 to TRBJ2-5, with TRBD2 matching 9 bases. The CDR3 spans 15 residues. CDR1 is SEHNR and CDR2 is FQNEAQ in the germline V gene (reference sequence).

This clone was observed a few times. The chain joins TRBV30 to TRBJ1-1; TRBD1 is a possible D gene (5 bases). Germline V CDR1 and CDR2: GTSNPN, SVGIG (reference sequence). Trimming left V 5 bases short and J 8 bases short, with 18 bases between. This CDR3 is built from 13 residues. The CDR3 reads CAWGDLSGGEAFF. CDR3 DNA: TGTGCCTGGGGGGACCTTTCGGGAGGCGAAGCTTTCTTT.

This chain connects TRBV5-6 to TRBJ2-4; no firm D call. Per the germline V gene, CDR1 is SGHDT and CDR2 is YYEEEE. The CDR3 extends over 13 amino acids. Trimming took off 0 bases at V and 3 bases at J, with 4 bases between the two ends. CDR3: CASSLAGKNIQYF. The DNA for the CDR3 is TGTGCCAGCAGCTTGGCAGGCAAAAACATTCAGTACTTC.

The V and J genes are TRBV7-9 and TRBJ1-2; TRBD1 agrees at 9 bases. CDR1 and CDR2 (germline): SEHNR, FQNEAQ (reference sequence). This CDR3 is 15 amino acids long. V gave up 0 bases and J gave up 6 bases; unmatched junction bases: 5. CDR3 residues: CASSLAGTGSHGYTF. As DNA, the CDR3 is TGTGCCAGCAGCTTAGCCGGGACAGGGTCCCATGGCTACACCTTC.

This clone was recorded a few times. The chain combines TRBV7-2 with TRBJ2-1; D possibly corresponds to TRBD1 (5 bases). This CDR3 comprises 13 residues. Trimming removed 5 bases from V and 6 bases from J, with 11 bases in between. From germline, CDR1 is SGHTA and CDR2 FQGNSA. CDR3 region: CASSVRQSNEQFF. The CDR3 DNA reads TGTGCCAGCAGCGTCAGACAGAGCAATGAGCAGTTCTTC. Using reference TRBV7-2 and TRBJ2-1 for the parts outside the CDR3, the full variable domain is GAGVSQSPSNKVTEKGKDVELRCDPISGHTALYWYRQSLGQGLEFLIYFQGNSAPDKSGLPSDRFSAERTGGSVSTLTIQRTQQEDSAVYLCASSVRQSNEQFFGPGTRLTVL.

This clone was seen only once. The chain couples TRBV27 to TRBJ2-7; 9 bases line up with TRBD1. V was pared by 5 bases and J by 7 bases, with 12 bases of the junction left unmatched. The germline CDR1 and CDR2 sequences are MNHEY and SMNVEV (reference sequence). The CDR3 consists of 15 residues. CDR3 in amino acids: CASSPLDRGRREQYF. CDR3 nucleotides: TGTGCCAGCAGTCCACTGGACAGGGGAAGGCGAGAGCAGTACTTC.

The chain recombines TRBV9 with TRBJ2-7; 7 bases are a match to TRBD1. Germline V CDR1 and CDR2: SGDLS, YYNGEE. The CDR3 extends over 14 amino acids. The V and J ends lost 0 bases and 3 bases, in that order; junction bases with no gene match: 3. The CDR3 is CASSVGQGDYEQYF. DNA of the CDR3: TGTGCCAGCAGCGTAGGACAGGGAGACTACGAGCAGTACTTC.

The genes are TRBV15 and TRBJ1-1, with TRBD1 matching 7 bases. Losses at the gene ends were 3 bases for V and 8 bases for J; bases not matched to a gene: 18. The germline V gene encodes CDR1 LNHNV and CDR2 YYDKDF (reference sequence). This CDR3 is built from 17 residues. The CDR3 sequence: CATSRGARTGNAQEAFF. The CDR3 nucleotides read TGTGCCACCAGCAGGGGGGCCAGGACAGGCAATGCCCAAGAAGCTTTCTTT.

This clone appeared once. This CDR3 is also generated by other DNA sequences in the sample. The chain uses TRBV5-1 and TRBJ2-2, with 7 bases fitting TRBD1. In germline, CDR1 is SGHRS, CDR2 YFSETQ. V trimming: 6 bases; J trimming: 7 bases; junction bases outside the gene matches: 12. The CDR3 sequence is 15 residues long. The CDR3 DNA sequence: TGCGCCAGCACCAGGGGGAGTACCTTTGACGGGGAGCTGTTTTTT. Its protein product is CASTRGSTFDGELFF.

The chain has TRBV4-1 and TRBJ1-2; D unclear. The germline V and J ends were trimmed by 0 bases and 1 base, with 6 bases remaining between them. The CDR3 is made up of 14 amino acids. CDR1 and CDR2 (germline): MGHRA, YSYEKL. Here the CDR3 reads CASSQDYNNYGYTF. In DNA, the CDR3 is TGCGCCAGCAGCCAAGATTACAATAACTATGGCTACACCTTC.

The V gene is TRBV19, the J gene TRBJ2-1; 11 positions agree with TRBD1. V lost 4 bases to trimming and J lost 8 bases; unmatched junction nucleotides: 4. This CDR3 comprises 14 residues. Germline CDR1 is LNHDA and CDR2 is SQIVND (reference sequence). The CDR3 DNA reads TGTGCCAGTAGTACCTGGACAGGGGGCGATGAGCAGTTCTTC. Translation: CASSTWTGGDEQFF. The whole variable domain, filled in from reference TRBV19 and TRBJ2-1, reads DGGITQSPKYLFRKEGQNVTLSCEQNLNHDAMYWYRQDPGQGLRLIYYSQIVNDFQKGDIAEGYSVSREKKESFPLTVTSAQKNPTAFYLCASSTWTGGDEQFFGPGTRLTVL.

The table lists this clone with a count of one. The rearrangement joins TRBV7-2 to TRBJ1-5; possible D gene TRBD1, 6 bases. The germline gives CDR1 SGHTA, CDR2 FQGNSA. V lost 5 bases and J lost 3, with 8 bases in between. The CDR3 is made up of 13 amino acids. The DNA for the CDR3 is TGTGCCAGCAGCCAGGGGTTCAATCAGCCCCAGCATTTT. This gives the protein CASSQGFNQPQHF.

The rearrangement joins TRBV6-1 to TRBJ2-7; TRBD1 matches at 11 bases. The CDR3 extends over 15 amino acids. Germline CDR1 and CDR2: MNHNS and SASEGT. The J segment lost 2 bases and the V segment lost 5 bases, leaving 5 bases of the junction unmatched. CDR3 in amino acids: CASSLGQGAPYEQYF. DNA of the CDR3: TGTGCCAGCAGTCTAGGACAGGGGGCGCCCTACGAGCAGTACTTC.

This rearrangement joins TRBV7-9 to TRBJ1-1; maybe TRBD1 (6 bases). Germline V CDR1 and CDR2: SEHNR, FQNEAQ (reference sequence). The CDR3 runs to 15 residues. V lost 5 bases, J lost 1 base, and 14 bases lay in between. Here the CDR3 DNA reads TGTGCCAGCAGCCGGTGGGACACGGGGAACACTGAAGCTTTCTTT. Translating it yields CASSRWDTGNTEAFF.

A note on this clone: Its ends do not fully match the called genes, so a read error is possible. V usage is TRBV6-6 and J usage is TRBJ2-1; D is undetermined. From germline, CDR1 is MNHNY and CDR2 SVGAGI (reference sequence). This CDR3 has 13 residues. The CDR3 nucleotides read TGTGCCAGCAGTCCGTTCTTAAACAATGGGCAGTTCTTC. Residues: CASSPFLNNGQFF.

J is TRBJ2-1 and V is TRBV19, with 8 bases fitting TRBD1. In germline, CDR1 is LNHDA, CDR2 SQIVND (reference sequence). There are 18 residues in the CDR3. With V trimmed by 7 bases and J by 5 bases, 19 bases remained unmatched. CDR3 DNA: TGTGCCAGTACAGGGGGCCGGAGTTCCATCCTCGATAACAATGAGCAGTTCTTC. As protein: CASTGGRSSILDNNEQFF.

V gene TRBV4-2 combines with J gene TRBJ1-2, with D perhaps matching TRBD1 (5 bases). V was trimmed by 7 bases and J by 6 bases, leaving 15 bases between them. CDR1 is LGHNA, CDR2 YNFKEQ, per germline. The CDR3 length is 13 residues. The DNA for the CDR3 is TGTGCCAGCACCCTAAGCGGGGCGAATGGCTACACCTTC. Encoded protein: CASTLSGANGYTF.

The chain links TRBV28 to TRBJ2-5; D ambiguous. The CDR3 contains 13 residues. Germline CDR1 is MDHEN and CDR2 is SYDVKM. V lost 3 bases and J 3 bases, leaving 8 bases between the germline ends. CDR3 in amino acids: CASSFGVEETQYF. In DNA, the CDR3 is TGTGCCAGCAGTTTCGGTGTGGAAGAGACCCAGTACTTC.

This clone has just a few counts. The chain employs TRBV10-3 and TRBJ1-1; 12 bases match TRBD1. This CDR3 contains 18 residues. Germline CDR1 reads ENHRY; CDR2 reads SYGVKD. V lost 4 bases and J lost 1; bases outside the gene matches: 10. In DNA, the CDR3 is TGTGCCATCAGTGGACCCCCGGGACAGGGGGCTCGGAACACTGAAGCTTTCTTT. It codes for CAISGPPGQGARNTEAFF.

CDR3 nucleotide sequence: TGTGCCAGCAGCCTTCGGACAGGGAACGGCGAGACCCAGTACTTC. Translated: CASSLRTGNGETQYF. V gene TRBV7-6 combines with J gene TRBJ2-5; the match to TRBD1 covers 8 bases. Germline V gene lookup returns CDR1 SGHVS and CDR2 FNYEAQ. The CDR3 spans 15 residues. The junction had 10 bases not matched to a gene; V was cut back by 5 bases and J by 5 bases.

The chain employs TRBV28 and TRBJ2-1; 7 nucleotides align to TRBD2. The germline V gene has CDR1 MDHEN and CDR2 SYDVKM. The CDR3 extends over 15 amino acids. J gave up 4 bases and V 8 bases, and 11 bases lay outside the gene matches. CDR3 protein: CASPPASGEYNEQFF. The DNA for the CDR3 is TGTGCCAGCCCCCCCGCCAGCGGGGAATACAATGAGCAGTTCTTC.

This clone was recorded only once. V usage is TRBV10-3 and J usage is TRBJ2-4; D perhaps matches TRBD1 (5 bases). V was cut by 0 bases and J by 0 bases, with 9 bases left in between. Germline-derived CDR1 and CDR2 are ENHRY and SYGVKD. This CDR3 is built from 16 residues. CDR3 sequence: CAISESNQGAKNIQYF. For the CDR3, the DNA is TGTGCCATCAGTGAGTCGAATCAGGGAGCCAAAAACATTCAGTACTTC.

The genes are TRBV7-2 and TRBJ1-2; D might be TRBD1 (5 bases). CDR3 size: 15 residues. The germline V and J ends were trimmed by 1 base and 4 bases, with 13 bases remaining between them. The germline V gene encodes CDR1 SGHTA and CDR2 FQGNSA. Here the CDR3 reads CASSLEQAGSYGYTF. The DNA of the CDR3 is TGTGCCAGCAGCTTAGAACAGGCCGGGTCCTATGGCTACACCTTC.

This CDR3 is CASSFDSRKTEAFF. Here the CDR3 DNA reads TGTGCCAGCAGCTTCGACAGCCGTAAAACTGAAGCTTTCTTT. The V call is TRBV7-8, the J call TRBJ1-1, with a possible D match to TRBD1 (5 bases). Germline values: CDR1 SGHVS, CDR2 FQNEAQ. V lost 3 bases and J 5 bases, leaving 13 bases between the germline ends. There are 14 residues in the CDR3. Using reference TRBV7-8 and TRBJ1-1 for the parts outside the CDR3, the full variable domain is GAGVSQSPRYKVAKRGQDVALRCDPISGHVSLFWYQQALGQGPEFLTYFQNEAQLDKSGLPSDRFFAERPEGSVSTLKIQRTQQEDSAVYLCASSFDSRKTEAFFGQGTRLTVV.

V gene TRBV18 combines with J gene TRBJ1-5; D is unclear. This CDR3 contains 14 residues. V dropped 4 bases and J dropped 7 bases, with 14 bases sitting between them. Germline CDR1 reads KGHSH; CDR2 reads LQKENI. The CDR3 DNA is TGTGCCAGCTCACTCGGGAGGGATGACCAGCCCCAGCATTTT. As protein: CASSLGRDDQPQHF.

The chain combines TRBV6-1 with TRBJ1-2; D remains ambiguous. The V gene's germline CDR1 is MNHNS and CDR2 SASEGT. V lost 2 bases and J 4 bases, leaving 11 bases between the germline ends. The CDR3 consists of 14 residues. CDR3 DNA sequence: TGTGCCAGCAGTGAATGGTGGGAGCCCTATGGCTACACCTTC. It codes for CASSEWWEPYGYTF.

The chain carries TRBV11-3 and TRBJ2-7, with 10 bases matching TRBD1. The length of the CDR3 is 17 residues. From germline, CDR1 is SGHNT and CDR2 YENEEA. V lost 0 bases and J lost 0; bases outside the gene matches: 5. CDR3 amino acids: CASSLDPRTGGSYEQYF. The CDR3, as DNA: TGTGCCAGCAGCTTAGATCCCCGGACAGGGGGCTCCTACGAGCAGTACTTC.

The rearrangement joins TRBV6-1 to TRBJ2-7; TRBD2 is a possible D gene (7 bases). CDR1 and CDR2 from the germline V gene are MNHNS and SASEGT. V lost 0 bases to trimming and J lost 2 bases, with 11 bases between them. This CDR3 has 15 amino acids. DNA of the CDR3: TGTGCCAGCAGTGAAGCAGGGGGGGGCCCCTACGAGCAGTACTTC. Residues: CASSEAGGGPYEQYF.

This chain joins TRBV6-5 and TRBJ1-4; 8 bases map to TRBD1. V gave up 6 bases and J gave up 8 bases; unmatched junction bases: 8. Germline-derived CDR1 and CDR2 are MNHEY and SVGAGI. This CDR3 region has 14 residues. CDR3 nucleotides: TGTGCCAGCAGCCCTCGGACAGGGAAGGAAAAACTGTTTTTT. Its translation is CASSPRTGKEKLFF.